The 22 T cell receptor beta chains listed next were all sequenced from one sample in a study of blood T cells in healthy people across ages. Through a sample-barcoded 5' primer and a J-beta primer mix, a second PCR was run for about 7 to 12 cycles. TCRdb re-called the 5' RACE reads through MiXCR, storing one row per CDR3 protein. The top ten hold roughly 12% of the sample, which has under 2 million distinct CDR3 sequences, approximately 32% seen once. Sample: blood. The receptors were gathered from a woman in her thirties in good health.

CDR3 sequence reads: CASSGTVTSSYNEQFF. CDR3 coding DNA: TGTGCCAGCAGCGGAACAGTAACCAGCTCCTACAATGAGCAGTTCTTC. The chain carries TRBV7-8 and TRBJ2-1; D remains unclear. The germline CDR1 and CDR2 sequences are SGHVS and FQNEAQ. V dropped 5 bases and J dropped 0 bases, with 14 bases sitting between them. This CDR3 spans 16 amino acids.

The chain links TRBV4-1 to TRBJ1-2; D is perhaps TRBD1 (5 bases). CDR3 length: 13 amino acids. The germline V and J ends were trimmed by 0 bases and 8 bases, with 10 bases remaining between them. Germline V gene data show CDR1 as MGHRA and CDR2 as YSYEKL. Written as DNA, the CDR3 is TGCGCCAGCAGCCAAGACAGGGCTGGCGGCTACACCTTC. This sequence encodes CASSQDRAGGYTF.

The chain has TRBV5-1 and TRBJ2-3; the D is unclear. The length of the CDR3 is 13 residues. The germline V gene encodes CDR1 SGHRS and CDR2 YFSETQ. Trimming removed 4 bases from V and 3 bases from J, with 9 bases in between. The CDR3 spells CASSDIRTDTQYF. CDR3 sequence (DNA): TGCGCCAGCAGCGATATTAGAACAGATACGCAGTATTTT. The variable domain in full, with the rest retrieved from reference TRBV5-1 and TRBJ2-3, is KAGVTQTPRYLIKTRGQQVTLSCSPISGHRSVSWYQQTPGQGLQFLFEYFSETQRNKGNFPGRFSGRQFSNSRSEMNVSTLELGDSALYLCASSDIRTDTQYFGPGTRLTVL.

Note on this clonotype: At one of its ends the junction is not consistent with the germline gene, which may arise from a read error. The chain employs TRBV27 and TRBJ2-5, with D unclear. The DNA end lines up better with TRBJ2-7; the J call may be wrong. The CDR3 consists of 14 residues. CDR1 is MNHEY, CDR2 SMNVEV, per germline (reference sequence). This CDR3 reads CTSSPQGNEYEQYF. The CDR3 DNA reads TGTACCAGCAGCCCACAAGGGAATGAATACGAGCAGTACTTC.

The chain has TRBV3-1 and TRBJ2-1, with a tentative D call TRBD2 (6 bases). Germline assignment: CDR1 LGHDT and CDR2 YNNKEL (reference sequence). Trimming stripped 0 bases from V and 8 bases from J, with 8 bases between. The CDR3 length is 13 residues. CDR3 residues: CASSQDAGYEQFF. CDR3 nucleotides: TGTGCCAGCAGCCAAGACGCGGGGTATGAGCAGTTCTTC.

The CDR3 coding sequence is TGTGCCTGGAGTGTCGGGCACCAAGAGACCCAGTACTTC. As protein: CAWSVGHQETQYF. This rearrangement joins TRBV30 to TRBJ2-5; no clear D. Germline V gives CDR1 GTSNPN, CDR2 SVGIG (reference sequence). The CDR3 loop spans 13 amino acids. V was trimmed by 0 bases and J by 0 bases, leaving 5 bases between them. The whole variable domain, filled in from reference TRBV30 and TRBJ2-5, reads SQTIHQWPATLVQPVGSPLSLECTVEGTSNPNLYWYRQAAGRGLQLLFYSVGIGQISSEVPQNLSASRPQDRQFILSSKKLLLSDSGFYLCAWSVGHQETQYFGPGTRLLVL.

The chain carries TRBV20-1 and TRBJ2-3, with 14 positions matching TRBD2. Germline V gives CDR1 DFQATT, CDR2 SNEGSKA (reference sequence). The CDR3 has 14 residues. Trimming at V came to 5 bases and at J to 9 bases, leaving 7 bases not matched to a gene. The CDR3 DNA follows: TGCAGTGCTGCCGGGACTAGCGGGAGTAACACGCAGTATTTT. Its protein product is CSAAGTSGSNTQYF.

This clonotype was observed a few times. The V gene is TRBV20-1, the J gene TRBJ1-4, with 10 bases that match TRBD1. The CDR3 is 18 amino acids. Germline lookup yields CDR1 DFQATT and CDR2 SNEGSKA (reference sequence). J was trimmed by 3 bases and V by 0 bases; bases with no gene match: 10. The CDR3 DNA reads TGCAGTGCTAGAGATCCTCGGACAGGGGGAAAACCTAATGAAAAACTGTTTTTT. Translating it yields CSARDPRTGGKPNEKLFF.

The rearrangement links TRBV29-1 to TRBJ2-5; D is uncertain. The V gene's germline CDR1 is SQVTM and CDR2 ANQGSEA. Deletions cut 4 bases from V and 0 bases from J, with 12 bases between. The CDR3 consists of 14 residues. CDR3 sequence reads: CSVGVPTDQETQYF. CDR3 bases: TGCAGCGTTGGGGTCCCGACGGACCAAGAGACCCAGTACTTC.

This clonotype has only a few counts. The chain employs TRBV9 and TRBJ2-1, with 7 bases identical to TRBD2. Losses at the gene ends were 7 bases for V and 10 bases for J; bases not matched to a gene: 14. From germline, CDR1 is SGDLS and CDR2 YYNGEE. The CDR3 is 14 residues long. The CDR3 coding sequence is TGTGCCAGCGGGAGGGCCTTAAAGGACGTGGAGCAGTTCTTC. The encoded protein is CASGRALKDVEQFF.

The chain uses TRBV20-1 and TRBJ2-5; D possibly matches TRBD1 or TRBD2 (5 bases each). The CDR3 runs to 15 residues. Germline CDR1 and CDR2: DFQATT and SNEGSKA (reference sequence). V gave up 0 bases and J gave up 5 bases, with 16 bases separating them. The CDR3 DNA reads as TGCAGTGCTAGAGAGAGGGGTAGGGATCGGGAGACCCAGTACTTC. Protein: CSARERGRDRETQYF.

The V and J genes are TRBV4-1 and TRBJ2-1, with D hard to call. Germline loops: CDR1 MGHRA, CDR2 YSYEKL. This CDR3 is built from 14 residues. V shed 4 bases and J shed 5 bases, with 12 bases lying between them. The CDR3 DNA reads TGCGCCAGCAGCCTGGACCCGCGCCACAATGAGCAGTTCTTC. Translation gives CASSLDPRHNEQFF.

This chain links TRBV4-1 with TRBJ2-7; D perhaps matches TRBD2 (7 bases). Matching the DNA end better, TRBJ2-5 makes the J call doubtful. The germline gives CDR1 MGHRA, CDR2 YSYEKL. The CDR3 has 13 amino acids. In DNA, the CDR3 is TGCGCCAACAGGAGTGGGGGGGCCGAGACCCAGTACTTC. Encoded protein: CANRSGGAETQYF.

Concerning this clonotype: A much bigger clone sits one base away, suggesting this may be a read error. The V gene is TRBV28, the J gene TRBJ1-2, with D perhaps TRBD1 (6 bases). CDR1 is MDHEN and CDR2 is SYDVKM in the germline V gene. The CDR3 totals 12 residues. Trimming stripped 6 bases from V and 4 bases from J, with 9 bases between. CDR3 DNA: TGTGCCAGCAGCACAGGGATCTATGGCTACACCTTC. Translated: CASSTGIYGYTF.

With regard to this clonotype: The germline gene is not matched at one end of the junction; a read error may be the cause. The V call is TRBV20-1, the J call TRBJ1-2; TRBD1 matches 8 bases. The CDR3 covers 13 residues. Germline V gene data show CDR1 as DFQATT and CDR2 as SNEGSKA (reference sequence). CDR3 DNA sequence: TGCAGTGCAACCCTACAGGGGGTTGATGGCTGCACCTTC. This translates into CSATLQGVDGCTF.

This clonotype has a handful of counts. The genes are TRBV5-1 and TRBJ1-2; D is unresolved. The CDR3 is 14 amino acids. V shed 1 base and J shed 2 bases, with 9 bases lying between them. Per germline, CDR1 SGHRS and CDR2 YFSETQ. The CDR3, as DNA: TGCGCCAGCAGCTTGTTGGGAGAAAACTATGGCTACACCTTC. It codes for CASSLLGENYGYTF.

This clonotype has a handful of counts. V gene TRBV10-3 combines with J gene TRBJ1-4; D gene uncertain. This CDR3 region has 14 residues. Trimming stripped 6 bases from V and 5 bases from J, with 13 bases between. Germline CDR1 is ENHRY and CDR2 is SYGVKD. Here the CDR3 reads CAISEGRSNEKLFF. CDR3 bases: TGTGCCATCAGCGAAGGACGGTCGAATGAAAAACTGTTTTTT.

V and J are TRBV15 and TRBJ1-1; D gene ambiguous. V dropped 5 bases and J dropped 0 bases, with 4 bases sitting between them. The CDR3 consists of 12 residues. Germline V gene data show CDR1 as LNHNV and CDR2 as YYDKDF (reference sequence). The CDR3 protein is CATSQMNTEAFF. CDR3 sequence (DNA): TGTGCCACCAGCCAGATGAACACTGAAGCTTTCTTT.

This clonotype was counted between two and nine times. This chain connects TRBV29-1 to TRBJ2-3; 9 positions agree with TRBD2. The germline CDR1 and CDR2 sequences are SQVTM and ANQGSEA. V was clipped by 5 bases and J by 2 bases; unmatched bases: 17. The CDR3 loop spans 18 amino acids. The CDR3, as DNA: TGCAGCGTTCTGGGACTAGCTACAGAACCAATCCCCACAGATACGCAGTATTTT. This codes for CSVLGLATEPIPTDTQYF.

A few counts support this clonotype. The chain links TRBV6-1 to TRBJ2-7; a weak D match, TRBD2 (6 bases). Germline-derived CDR1 and CDR2 are MNHNS and SASEGT. The length of the CDR3 is 15 residues. The ends were cut back, 6 bases at V and 5 bases at J, with 20 bases in the middle. The DNA of the CDR3 is TGTGCCAGCAGCCGGACTACTAGGGGTTTCGACGAGCAGTACTTC. This sequence encodes CASSRTTRGFDEQYF.

This rearrangement joins TRBV28 to TRBJ2-2; a possible D gene is TRBD2 (6 bases). Germline values: CDR1 MDHEN, CDR2 SYDVKM. Trimming removed 6 bases at V and 2 bases at J, with 19 bases between. This CDR3 has 17 residues. DNA of the CDR3: TGTGCCAGCAGCACCAATCCGGGGGAGTTAAACACCGGGGAGCTGTTTTTT. Its protein product is CASSTNPGELNTGELFF.

This clonotype was seen at least ten times. The chain has TRBV4-1 and TRBJ1-6; D is uncertain. CDR1 MGHRA and CDR2 YSYEKL come from the germline V gene. The CDR3 length is 13 residues. V was trimmed by 4 bases and J by 9 bases, leaving 10 bases between them. The chain's CDR3 is CASSPGRASPLHF. DNA of the CDR3: TGCGCCAGCAGCCCGGGTAGGGCTTCACCCCTCCACTTT.